This paragraph reports one T cell receptor (beta chain). Its antigen is undetermined. The record originates from a study of post-analysis software for immune sequencing data. Turning to the study itself: Courses of disease covered relapsing-remitting, secondary progressive and progressive-relapsing multiple sclerosis. Study-level points and caveats: Included in a set of four or five TRBV segments more frequent in patients than controls were TRBV5-6, TRBV5-1 and TRBV20-1.

TCR beta libraries were prepared from cDNA with unique molecular identifiers. From the PCR reads, TCRdb called clonotypes with MiXCR, one entry per CDR3 protein. Among roughly 730,000 distinct CDR3 sequences, 30% were seen once, and the ten largest hold roughly 0.54%. V lost 4 bases, J lost 5 bases, and 9 bases stayed unmatched. Germline CDR1 and CDR2: SGHRS and YFSETQ. The CDR3 contains 15 residues. This TCR was recovered from a girl aged 5 to 17 with multiple sclerosis. The sample taken for sequencing was blood. The rearrangement links TRBV5-1 to TRBJ2-5, with 9 bases lining up with TRBD1. The CDR3 nucleotides are TGCGCCAGCAGCATGGGGACAGGGCTAGTTGAGACCCAGTACTTC. Translation: CASSMGTGLVETQYF.